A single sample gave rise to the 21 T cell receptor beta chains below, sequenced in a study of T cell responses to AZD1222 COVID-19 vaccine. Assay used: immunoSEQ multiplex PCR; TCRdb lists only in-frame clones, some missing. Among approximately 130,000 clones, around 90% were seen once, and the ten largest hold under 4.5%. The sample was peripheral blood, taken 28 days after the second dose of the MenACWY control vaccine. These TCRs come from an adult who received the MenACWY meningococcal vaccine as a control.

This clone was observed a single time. The CDR3 nucleotides read TGTGCCAGCAGCCCTCGGACAGGGTTAGGGAACACTGAAGCTTTCTTT. Translating it yields CASSPRTGLGNTEAFF. V and J are TRBV3-1 (or the pseudogene TRBV3-2) and TRBJ1-1, with TRBD1 matching over 8 bases. Germline values: CDR1 LGHDT, CDR2 YNNKEL (reference sequence). This CDR3 is built from 16 residues. V shed 4 bases and J 1 base; nucleotides not matched to a gene: 8.

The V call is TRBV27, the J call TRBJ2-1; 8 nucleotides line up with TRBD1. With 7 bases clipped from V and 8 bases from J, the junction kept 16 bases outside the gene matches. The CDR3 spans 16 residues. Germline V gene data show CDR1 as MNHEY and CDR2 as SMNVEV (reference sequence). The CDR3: CASTPLWTGRSDEQFF. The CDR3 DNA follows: TGTGCCAGCACTCCCTTGTGGACAGGGCGTTCGGATGAGCAGTTCTTC.

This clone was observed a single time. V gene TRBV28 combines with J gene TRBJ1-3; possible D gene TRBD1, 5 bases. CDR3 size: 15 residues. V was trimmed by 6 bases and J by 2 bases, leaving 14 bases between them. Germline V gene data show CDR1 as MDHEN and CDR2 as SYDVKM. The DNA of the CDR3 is TGTGCCAGCAGGCCCTCAGGGAGCACTGGAAACACCATATATTTT. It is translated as CASRPSGSTGNTIYF.

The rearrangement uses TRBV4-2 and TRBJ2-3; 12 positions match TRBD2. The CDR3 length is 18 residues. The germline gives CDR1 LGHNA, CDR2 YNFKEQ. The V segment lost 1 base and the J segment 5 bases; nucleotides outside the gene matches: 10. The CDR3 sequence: CASSQGGLAGSGIDTQYF. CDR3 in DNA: TGTGCCAGCAGCCAAGGTGGACTAGCGGGAAGTGGTATAGATACGCAGTATTTT.

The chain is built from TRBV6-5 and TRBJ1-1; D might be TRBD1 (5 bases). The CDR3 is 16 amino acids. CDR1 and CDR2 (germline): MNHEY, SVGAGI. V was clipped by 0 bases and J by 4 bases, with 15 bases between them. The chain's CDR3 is CASSYSIFSGGTEAFF. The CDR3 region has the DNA TGTGCCAGCAGTTACTCGATTTTTTCCGGGGGCACTGAAGCTTTCTTT.

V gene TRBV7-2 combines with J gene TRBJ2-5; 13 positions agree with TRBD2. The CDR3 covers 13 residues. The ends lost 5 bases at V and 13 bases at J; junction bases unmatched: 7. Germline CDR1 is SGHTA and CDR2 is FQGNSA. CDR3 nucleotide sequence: TGTGCCAGCAGCCCACTAGCGGGGGGGCTCCCGTACTTC. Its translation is CASSPLAGGLPYF.

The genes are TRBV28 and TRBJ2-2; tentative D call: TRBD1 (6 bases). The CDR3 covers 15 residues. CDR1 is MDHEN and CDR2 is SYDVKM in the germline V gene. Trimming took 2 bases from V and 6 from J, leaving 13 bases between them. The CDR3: CASSLGGWRAGELFF. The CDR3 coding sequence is TGTGCCAGCAGTTTAGGGGGCTGGCGGGCCGGGGAGCTGTTTTTT.

The CDR3 region has the DNA TGTGCCAGCAGCTTGGCCAGTAGTGGATCTGAGCAGTTCTTC. Amino acid sequence: CASSLASSGSEQFF. V usage is TRBV5-6 and J usage is TRBJ2-1; D remains ambiguous. Germline V CDR1 and CDR2: SGHDT, YYEEEE. V dropped 0 bases and J dropped 9 bases, with 13 bases sitting between them. There are 14 residues in the CDR3. The entire variable domain, with the rest obtained from reference TRBV5-6 and TRBJ2-1, is as follows: DAGVTQSPTHLIKTRGQQVTLRCSPKSGHDTVSWYQQALGQGPQFIFQYYEEEERQRGNFPDRFSGHQFPNYSSELNVNALLLGDSALYLCASSLASSGSEQFFGPGTRLTVL.

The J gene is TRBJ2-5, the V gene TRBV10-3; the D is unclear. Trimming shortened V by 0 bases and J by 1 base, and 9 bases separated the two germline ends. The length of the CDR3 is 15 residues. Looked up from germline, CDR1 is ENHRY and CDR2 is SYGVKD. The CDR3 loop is CAISESTTPQETQYF. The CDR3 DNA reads TGTGCCATCAGTGAGTCGACGACACCCCAAGAGACCCAGTACTTC.

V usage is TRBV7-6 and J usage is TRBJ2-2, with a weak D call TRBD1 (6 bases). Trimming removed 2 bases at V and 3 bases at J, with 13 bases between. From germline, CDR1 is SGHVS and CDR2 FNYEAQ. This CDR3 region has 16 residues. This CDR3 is CASSLSSGAYTGELFF. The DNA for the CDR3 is TGTGCCAGCAGCTTATCCTCAGGGGCGTACACCGGGGAGCTGTTTTTT.

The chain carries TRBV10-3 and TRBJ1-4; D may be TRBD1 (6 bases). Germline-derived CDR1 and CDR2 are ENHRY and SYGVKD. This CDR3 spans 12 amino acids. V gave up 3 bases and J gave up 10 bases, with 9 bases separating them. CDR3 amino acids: CAISDEGVKLFF. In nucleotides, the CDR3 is TGTGCCATCAGTGATGAGGGGGTAAAACTGTTTTTT.

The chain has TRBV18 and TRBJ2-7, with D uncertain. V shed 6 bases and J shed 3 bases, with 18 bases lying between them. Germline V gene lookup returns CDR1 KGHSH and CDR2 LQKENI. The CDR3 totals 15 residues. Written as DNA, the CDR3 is TGTGCCAGCTCCCTAGGACCCTTCCCCGTCTACGAGCAGTACTTC. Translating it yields CASSLGPFPVYEQYF.

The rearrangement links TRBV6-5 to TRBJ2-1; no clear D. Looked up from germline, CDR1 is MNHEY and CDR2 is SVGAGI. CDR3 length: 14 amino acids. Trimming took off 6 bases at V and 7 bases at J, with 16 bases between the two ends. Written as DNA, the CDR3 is TGTGCCAGCAGACCCCTGCTGGCGCGGAATGAGCAGTTCTTC. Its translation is CASRPLLARNEQFF.

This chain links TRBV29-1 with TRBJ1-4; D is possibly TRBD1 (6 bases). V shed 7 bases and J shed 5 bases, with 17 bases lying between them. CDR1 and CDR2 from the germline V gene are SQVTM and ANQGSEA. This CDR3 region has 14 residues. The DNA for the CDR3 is TGCAGCGCAAAGAGACAGGCCTTGAATGAAAAACTGTTTTTT. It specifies CSAKRQALNEKLFF. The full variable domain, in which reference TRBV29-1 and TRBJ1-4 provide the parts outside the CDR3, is SAVISQKPSRDICQRGTSLTIQCQVDSQVTMMFWYRQQPGQSLTLIATANQGSEATYESGFVIDKFPISRPNLTFSTLTVSNMSPEDSSIYLCSAKRQALNEKLFFGSGTQLSVL.

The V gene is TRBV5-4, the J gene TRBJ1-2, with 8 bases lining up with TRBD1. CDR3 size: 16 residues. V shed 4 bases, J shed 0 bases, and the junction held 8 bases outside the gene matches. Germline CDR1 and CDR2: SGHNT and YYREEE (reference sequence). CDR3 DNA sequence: TGTGCCAGCAGCCTGCCTGCAGGGGGCTCTAACTATGGCTACACCTTC. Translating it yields CASSLPAGGSNYGYTF.

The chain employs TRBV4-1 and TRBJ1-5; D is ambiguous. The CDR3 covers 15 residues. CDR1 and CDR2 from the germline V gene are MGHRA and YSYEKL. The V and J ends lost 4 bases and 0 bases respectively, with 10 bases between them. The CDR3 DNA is TGCGCCAGCAGCCCCACGGACGTTAGCAATCAGCCCCAGCATTTT. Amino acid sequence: CASSPTDVSNQPQHF.

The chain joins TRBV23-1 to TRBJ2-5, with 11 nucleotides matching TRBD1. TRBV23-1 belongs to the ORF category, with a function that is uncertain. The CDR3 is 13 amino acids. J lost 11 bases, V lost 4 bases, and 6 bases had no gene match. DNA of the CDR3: TGCGCCAGCAGTCCAGGGACAGGGGGGTTTCAGTACTTC. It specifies CASSPGTGGFQYF.

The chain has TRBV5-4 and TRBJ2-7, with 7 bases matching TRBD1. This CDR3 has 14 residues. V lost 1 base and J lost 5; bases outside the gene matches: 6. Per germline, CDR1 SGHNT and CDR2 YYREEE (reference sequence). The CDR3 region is CASSLLGTANEQYV. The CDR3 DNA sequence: TGTGCCAGCAGCTTGCTTGGGACAGCAAACGAGCAGTACGTC.

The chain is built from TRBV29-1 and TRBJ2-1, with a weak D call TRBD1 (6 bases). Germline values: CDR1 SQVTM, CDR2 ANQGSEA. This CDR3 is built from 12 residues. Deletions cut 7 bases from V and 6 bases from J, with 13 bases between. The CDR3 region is CSDTRGGNEQFF. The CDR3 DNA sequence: TGCAGCGATACCAGGGGTGGCAATGAGCAGTTCTTC.

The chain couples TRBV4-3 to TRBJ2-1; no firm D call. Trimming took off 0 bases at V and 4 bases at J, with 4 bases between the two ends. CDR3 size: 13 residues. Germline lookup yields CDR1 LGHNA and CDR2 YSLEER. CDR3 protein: CASSQEKYNEQFF. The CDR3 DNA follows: TGCGCCAGCAGCCAAGAAAAGTACAATGAGCAGTTCTTC.

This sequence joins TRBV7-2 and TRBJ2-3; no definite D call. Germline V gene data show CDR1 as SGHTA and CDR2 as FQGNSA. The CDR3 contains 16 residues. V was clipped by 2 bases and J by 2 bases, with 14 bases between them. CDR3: CASSLLHSEATDTQYF. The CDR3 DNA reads TGTGCCAGCAGCTTACTACACAGCGAAGCCACAGATACGCAGTATTTT. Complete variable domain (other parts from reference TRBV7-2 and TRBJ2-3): GAGVSQSPSNKVTEKGKDVELRCDPISGHTALYWYRQSLGQGLEFLIYFQGNSAPDKSGLPSDRFSAERTGGSVSTLTIQRTQQEDSAVYLCASSLLHSEATDTQYFGPGTRLTVL.